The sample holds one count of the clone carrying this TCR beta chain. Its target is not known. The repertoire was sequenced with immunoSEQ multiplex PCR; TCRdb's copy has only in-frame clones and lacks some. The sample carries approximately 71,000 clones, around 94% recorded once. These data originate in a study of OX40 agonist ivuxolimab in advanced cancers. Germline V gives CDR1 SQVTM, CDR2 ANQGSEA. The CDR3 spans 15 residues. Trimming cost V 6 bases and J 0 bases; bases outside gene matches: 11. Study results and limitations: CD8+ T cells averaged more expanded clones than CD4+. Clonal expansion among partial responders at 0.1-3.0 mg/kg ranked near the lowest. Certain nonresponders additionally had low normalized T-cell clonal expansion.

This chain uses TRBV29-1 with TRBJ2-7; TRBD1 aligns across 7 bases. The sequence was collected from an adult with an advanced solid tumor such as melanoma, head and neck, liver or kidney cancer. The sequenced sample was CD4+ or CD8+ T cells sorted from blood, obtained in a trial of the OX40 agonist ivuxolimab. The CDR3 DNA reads TGCAGCGTCCGACCCCAGACAGGGTTCTCCTACGAGCAGTACTTC. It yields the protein CSVRPQTGFSYEQYF.